The rows below give T cell receptor beta chains drawn from one sample of a study of T-cell reconstitution after alpha-beta-depleted transplantation in children. TCRdb itself ran the PCR reads through MiXCR, one entry per CDR3 protein. This sample yields fewer than 550,000 distinct CDR3 sequences, of which about an eighth are seen a single time; less than 15% belongs to the top ten. The sequencing used PBMCs, mostly from graft donor cells, collected 180 days after TCRalphabeta/CD19-depleted stem cell transplant. The source of these receptors is a female patient between 2 and 15 years old who had a stem cell transplant for aplastic anemia, so the T cells may come from the graft donor. CDR3s include the opening cysteine and the closing phenylalanine or tryptophan. A D gene is named only where the DNA matches it firmly. Clone size, where shown, is once, few, many, or a class for clones that have expanded.

v_gene,j_gene,d_gene,abundance,CDR3nt,CDR3aa
TRBV28,TRBJ1-6,TRBD1,NA,TGTGCCAGCAGTTCGGACAGGGTAGAGCCACCCCTCCACTTT,CASSSDRVEPPLHF
TRBV6-5,TRBJ1-2,NA,NA,TGTGCCAGTCAGGGAGGGATAGGCTACACCTTC,CASQGGIGYTF
TRBV3-1,TRBJ2-7,NA,few,TGTGCCAGCAGCCAAGATTCTGCCAGGCCCTCCTACGAGCAGTACTTC,CASSQDSARPSYEQYF
TRBV9,TRBJ2-7,TRBD2,many,TGTGCCAGCACCCCAGGAGAGCGGGAGGTGGTCTACGAGCAGTACTTC,CASTPGEREVVYEQYF
TRBV12-3/TRBV12-4,TRBJ2-5,TRBD2,many,TGTGCCAGCAGACCTAGCGGAATCCAAGAGACCCAGTACTTC,CASRPSGIQETQYF
TRBV29-1,TRBJ2-5,TRBD2,few,TGCAGCGCGCCTAGCGGGGGTCCGACCCAGTACTTC,CSAPSGGPTQYF
TRBV28,TRBJ2-3,TRBD2,many,TGTGCCAGCAGCCGTACGGGACTAGCCGGAGATACGCAGTATTTT,CASSRTGLAGDTQYF
TRBV7-2,TRBJ2-5,NA,many,TGTGCCAGCAGCTTAGAGACCCAGTACTTC,CASSLETQYF
TRBV6-2/TRBV6-3,TRBJ2-1,TRBD2,NA,TGTGCCAGCAGCTCAGCGGGACCCTCCTACAATGAGCAGTTCTTC,CASSSAGPSYNEQFF
TRBV10-3,TRBJ2-3,TRBD1,many,TGTGCCACCTGGGACAGGGAGTCGGATACGCAGTATTTT,CATWDRESDTQYF
TRBV15,TRBJ1-3,NA,few,TGTGCCACCAGTAGAATTGCCGGCTCTGGAAACACCATATATTTT,CATSRIAGSGNTIYF
TRBV29-1,TRBJ2-1,NA,few,TGCAGCGTCAAAACCTTAATTTTCTCCTACAATGAGCAGTTCTTC,CSVKTLIFSYNEQFF
TRBV24-1,TRBJ2-2,NA,few,TGTGCCACCAGTGATTGGGCAGTAAACACCGGGGAGCTGTTTTTT,CATSDWAVNTGELFF